This TCR beta chain was retrieved from a study of technical replicates of blood from a few donors. The CDR3 is 12 residues long. The V gene's germline CDR1 is GTSNPN and CDR2 SVGIG (reference sequence). Trimming pared 3 bases from V and 7 bases from J, leaving 12 bases between. Profiling relied on immunoSEQ multiplex PCR, and the TCRdb table lists in-frame clones only, not all of them. The table lists some 68,000 clones, roughly 95% of them singletons. The origin of this receptor is a human donor in good health. The chain is built from TRBV30 and TRBJ1-2, with D maybe TRBD1 (6 bases). Sequenced input: T cells isolated from PBMCs. The DNA for the CDR3 is TGTGCCTGGAGCGTGCAGGGGCCTGGCTACACCTTC. This sequence encodes CAWSVQGPGYTF.